This T cell receptor (beta chain) emerged from a study of response to subunit inactivated influenza vaccine (dated 2018 in TCRdb). At the level of the whole study: Deep quantitative T cell receptor repertoire profiling was used in the study to track responses to a trivalent subunit inactivated influenza vaccine. Study-level results and caveats: The authors suggested that each seasonal influenza vaccination may recruit only a limited number of new T cells.

Regarding this clonotype: Its binding antigen is unknown. Per-nucleotide qualities are absent, and no much larger clonotype sits a single base away.

The germline V gene (reference sequence) supplies CDR1 SGHNT and CDR2 YYREEE. V loses 2 bases, J loses 5 bases, and the germline ends lie 29 bases apart. From its cysteine to its phenylalanine, the CDR3 spans 20 amino acids. Only CDR3 DNA is held: 60 bases, read in frame from base 1. Preparation of the library involved RT-PCR. The data were produced on an Illumina HiSeq 2500. TCRdb handled the public reads itself, with Q25 trimming in fastp and clone calling in MiXCR, and kept productive beta chains. One record per CDR3 amino acid sequence lists the most common genes and DNA. The sample table records roughly 670,000 distinct CDR3 sequences; less than 15% of these occur just once. The ten top clones hold about 7.4% of the sample.

This chain is built from TRBV5-4 and TRBJ2-1; the D gene is perhaps TRBD2, from 6 matching bases. This sequence was found in a man aged 45 to 65 who received an inactivated influenza vaccine. Donor details come from another sample of the same person, matched by shared clones. The source material was PBMCs from blood, sampled 14 days before vaccination. The sequence in DNA is TGTGCCAGCAGCTTCCTAGTTGGTCTAGCGAGGATTTCTTTCGACAATGAGCAGTTCTTC. Translated, it reads CASSFLVGLARISFDNEQFF. Beyond the CDR3, the reference TRBV5-4 and TRBJ2-1 genes provide the residues; the full variable domain reads: ETGVTQSPTHLIKTRGQQVTLRCSSQSGHNTVSWYQQALGQGPQFIFQYYREEENGRGNFPPRFSGLQFPNYSSELNVNALELDDSALYLCASSFLVGLARISFDNEQFFGPGTRLTVL.